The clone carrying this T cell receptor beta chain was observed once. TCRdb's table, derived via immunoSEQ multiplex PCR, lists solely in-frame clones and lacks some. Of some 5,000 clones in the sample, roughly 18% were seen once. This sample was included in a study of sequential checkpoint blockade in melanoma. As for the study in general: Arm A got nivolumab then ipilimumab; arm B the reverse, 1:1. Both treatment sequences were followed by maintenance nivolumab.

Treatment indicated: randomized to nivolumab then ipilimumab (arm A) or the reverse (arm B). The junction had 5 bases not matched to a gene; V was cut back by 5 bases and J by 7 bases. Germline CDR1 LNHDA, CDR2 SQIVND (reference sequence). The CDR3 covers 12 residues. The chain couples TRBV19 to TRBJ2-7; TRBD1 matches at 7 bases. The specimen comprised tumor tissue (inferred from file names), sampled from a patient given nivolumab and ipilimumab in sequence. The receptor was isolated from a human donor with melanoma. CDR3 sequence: CASSLGTEEQYF. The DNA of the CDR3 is TGTGCCAGTAGTTTGGGGACAGAGGAGCAGTACTTC. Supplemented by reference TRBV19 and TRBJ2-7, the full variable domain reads DGGITQSPKYLFRKEGQNVTLSCEQNLNHDAMYWYRQDPGQGLRLIYYSQIVNDFQKGDIAEGYSVSREKKESFPLTVTSAQKNPTAFYLCASSLGTEEQYFGPGTRLTVT.